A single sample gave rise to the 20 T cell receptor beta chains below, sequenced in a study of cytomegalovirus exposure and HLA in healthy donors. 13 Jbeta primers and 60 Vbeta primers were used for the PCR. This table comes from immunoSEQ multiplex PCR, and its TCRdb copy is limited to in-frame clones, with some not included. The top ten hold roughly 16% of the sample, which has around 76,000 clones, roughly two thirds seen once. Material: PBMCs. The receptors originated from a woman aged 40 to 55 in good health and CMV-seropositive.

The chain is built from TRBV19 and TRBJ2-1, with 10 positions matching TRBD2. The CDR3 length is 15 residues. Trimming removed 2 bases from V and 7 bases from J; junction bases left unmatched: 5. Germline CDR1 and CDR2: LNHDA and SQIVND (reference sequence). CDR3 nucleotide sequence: TGTGCCAGTAGTATAATAGCGGGAGGTATAAATGAGCAGTTCTTC. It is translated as CASSIIAGGINEQFF. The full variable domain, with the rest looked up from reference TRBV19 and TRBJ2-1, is DGGITQSPKYLFRKEGQNVTLSCEQNLNHDAMYWYRQDPGQGLRLIYYSQIVNDFQKGDIAEGYSVSREKKESFPLTVTSAQKNPTAFYLCASSIIAGGINEQFFGPGTRLTVL.

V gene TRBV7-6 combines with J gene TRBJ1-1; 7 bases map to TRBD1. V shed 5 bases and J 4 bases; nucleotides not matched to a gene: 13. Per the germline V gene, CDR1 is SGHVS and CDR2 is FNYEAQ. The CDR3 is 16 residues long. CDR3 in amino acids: CASSPDRAPRVTEAFF. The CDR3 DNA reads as TGTGCCAGCAGCCCCGACAGGGCACCGCGGGTCACTGAAGCTTTCTTT.

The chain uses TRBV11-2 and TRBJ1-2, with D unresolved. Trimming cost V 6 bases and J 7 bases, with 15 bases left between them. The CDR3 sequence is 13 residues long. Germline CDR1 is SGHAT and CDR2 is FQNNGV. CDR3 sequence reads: CASSQGWGAGYTF. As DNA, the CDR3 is TGTGCCAGCAGTCAAGGGTGGGGAGCTGGCTACACCTTC.

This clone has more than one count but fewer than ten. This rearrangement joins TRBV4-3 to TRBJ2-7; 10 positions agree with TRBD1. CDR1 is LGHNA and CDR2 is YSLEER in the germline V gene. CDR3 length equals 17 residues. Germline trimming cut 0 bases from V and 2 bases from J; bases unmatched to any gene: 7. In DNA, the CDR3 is TGCGCCAGCAGCCAAGATAGTATAGGGACAGGGGCCTACGAGCAGTACTTC. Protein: CASSQDSIGTGAYEQYF.

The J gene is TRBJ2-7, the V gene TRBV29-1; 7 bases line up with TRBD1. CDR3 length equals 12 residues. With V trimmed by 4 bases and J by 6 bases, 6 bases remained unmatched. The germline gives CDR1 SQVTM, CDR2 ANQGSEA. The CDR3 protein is CSVATGTVEQYF. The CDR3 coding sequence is TGCAGCGTTGCAACCGGGACAGTCGAGCAGTACTTC.

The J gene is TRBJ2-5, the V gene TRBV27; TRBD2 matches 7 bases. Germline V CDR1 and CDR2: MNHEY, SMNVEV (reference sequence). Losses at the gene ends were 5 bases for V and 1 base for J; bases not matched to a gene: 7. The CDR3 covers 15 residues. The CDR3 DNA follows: TGTGCCAGCAGTCCACACACTAGCGCCCAAGAGACCCAGTACTTC. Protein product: CASSPHTSAQETQYF.

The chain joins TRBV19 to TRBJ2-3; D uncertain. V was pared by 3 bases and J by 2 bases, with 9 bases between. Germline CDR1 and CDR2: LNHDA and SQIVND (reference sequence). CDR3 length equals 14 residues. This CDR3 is CASSMRHNTDTQYF. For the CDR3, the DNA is TGTGCCAGTAGTATGCGACACAACACAGATACGCAGTATTTT.

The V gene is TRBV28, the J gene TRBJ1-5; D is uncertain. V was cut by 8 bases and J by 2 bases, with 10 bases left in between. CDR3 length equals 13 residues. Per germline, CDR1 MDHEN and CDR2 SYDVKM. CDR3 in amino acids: CASWYEGNQPQHF. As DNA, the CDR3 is TGTGCCAGCTGGTACGAGGGCAATCAGCCCCAGCATTTT.

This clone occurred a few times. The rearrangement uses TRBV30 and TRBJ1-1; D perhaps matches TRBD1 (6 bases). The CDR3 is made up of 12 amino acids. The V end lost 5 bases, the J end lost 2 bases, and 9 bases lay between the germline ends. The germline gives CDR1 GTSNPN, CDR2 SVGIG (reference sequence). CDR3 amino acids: CAWGQTNTEAFF. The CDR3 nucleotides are TGTGCCTGGGGACAGACTAACACTGAAGCTTTCTTT.

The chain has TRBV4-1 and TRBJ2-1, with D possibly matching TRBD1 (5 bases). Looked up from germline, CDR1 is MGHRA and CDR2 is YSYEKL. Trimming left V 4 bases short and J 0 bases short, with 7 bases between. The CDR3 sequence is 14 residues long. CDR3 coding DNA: TGCGCCAGCAGCCCAGACAGCTCCTACAATGAGCAGTTCTTC. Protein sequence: CASSPDSSYNEQFF.

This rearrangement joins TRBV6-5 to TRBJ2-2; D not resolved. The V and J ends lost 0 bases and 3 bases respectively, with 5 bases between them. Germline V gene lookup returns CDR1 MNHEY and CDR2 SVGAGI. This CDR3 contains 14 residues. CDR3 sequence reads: CASSYSSYTGELFF. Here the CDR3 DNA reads TGTGCCAGCAGTTACTCGAGTTACACCGGGGAGCTGTTTTTT.

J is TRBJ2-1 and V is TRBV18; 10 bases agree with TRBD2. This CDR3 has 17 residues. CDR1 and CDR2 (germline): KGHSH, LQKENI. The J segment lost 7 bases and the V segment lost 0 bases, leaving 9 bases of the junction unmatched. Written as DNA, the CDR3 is TGTGCCAGCTCACCACCTGGAGGTTCTAGCGGGAGTAATGAGCAGTTCTTC. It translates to CASSPPGGSSGSNEQFF. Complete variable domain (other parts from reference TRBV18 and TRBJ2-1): NAGVMQNPRHLVRRRGQEARLRCSPMKGHSHVYWYRQLPEEGLKFMVYLQKENIIDESGMPKERFSAEFPKEGPSILRIQQVVRGDSAAYFCASSPPGGSSGSNEQFFGPGTRLTVL.

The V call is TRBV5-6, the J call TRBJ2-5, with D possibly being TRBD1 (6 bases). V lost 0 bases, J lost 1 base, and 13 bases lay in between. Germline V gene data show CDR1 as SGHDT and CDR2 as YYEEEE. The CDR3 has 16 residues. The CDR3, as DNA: TGTGCCAGCAGCTTGGGTATCCTAGGGGGCCAAGAGACCCAGTACTTC. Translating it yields CASSLGILGGQETQYF.

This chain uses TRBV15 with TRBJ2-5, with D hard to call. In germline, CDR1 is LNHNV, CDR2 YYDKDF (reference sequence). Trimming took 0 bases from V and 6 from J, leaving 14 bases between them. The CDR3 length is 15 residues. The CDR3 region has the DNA TGTGCCACCAGCAGAGATCGGAGCCCAGTCCAGACCCAGTACTTC. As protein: CATSRDRSPVQTQYF.

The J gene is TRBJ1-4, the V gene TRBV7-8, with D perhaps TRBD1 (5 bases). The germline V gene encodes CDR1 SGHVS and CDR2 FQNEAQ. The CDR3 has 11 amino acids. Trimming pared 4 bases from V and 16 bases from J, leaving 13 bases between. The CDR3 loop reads CASSSRGIAFF. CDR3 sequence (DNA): TGTGCCAGCAGCTCCCGGGGGATAGCGTTTTTT.

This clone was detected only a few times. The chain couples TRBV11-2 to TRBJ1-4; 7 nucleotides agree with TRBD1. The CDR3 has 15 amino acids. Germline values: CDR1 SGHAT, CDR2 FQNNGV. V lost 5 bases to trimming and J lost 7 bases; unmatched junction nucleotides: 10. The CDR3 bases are TGTGCCAGCAGCCCATACAGGGGATCGAGTGAAAAACTGTTTTTT. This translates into CASSPYRGSSEKLFF.

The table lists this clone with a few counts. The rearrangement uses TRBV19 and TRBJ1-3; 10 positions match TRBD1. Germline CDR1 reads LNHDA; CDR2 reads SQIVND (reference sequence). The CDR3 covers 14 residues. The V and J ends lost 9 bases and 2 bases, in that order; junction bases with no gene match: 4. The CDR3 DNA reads TGTGCCAGCGGACAGGGGGTCGCTGGAAACACCATATATTTT. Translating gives CASGQGVAGNTIYF.

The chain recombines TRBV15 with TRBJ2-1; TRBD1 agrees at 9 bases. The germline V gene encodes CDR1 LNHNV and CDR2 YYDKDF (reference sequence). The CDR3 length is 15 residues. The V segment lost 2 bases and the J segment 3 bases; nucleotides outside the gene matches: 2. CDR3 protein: CATSRQGQGYNEQFF. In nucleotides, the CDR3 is TGTGCCACCAGCAGACAGGGACAGGGCTACAATGAGCAGTTCTTC.

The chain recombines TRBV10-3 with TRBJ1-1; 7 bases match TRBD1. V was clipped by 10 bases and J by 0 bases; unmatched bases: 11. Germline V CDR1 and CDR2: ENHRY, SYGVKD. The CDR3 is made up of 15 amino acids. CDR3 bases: TGTGCCACACACGACAGGGTTAGGGTGAACACTGAAGCTTTCTTT. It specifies CATHDRVRVNTEAFF.

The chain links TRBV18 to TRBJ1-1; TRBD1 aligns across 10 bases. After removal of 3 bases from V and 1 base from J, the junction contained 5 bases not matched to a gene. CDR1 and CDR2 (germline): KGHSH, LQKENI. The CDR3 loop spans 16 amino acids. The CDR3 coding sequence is TGTGCCAGCTCACCGCCGGGACAGGGGAGGAACACTGAAGCTTTCTTT. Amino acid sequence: CASSPPGQGRNTEAFF.